The following is a TCR beta chain sequence with its context. These data belong to a study of control samples from healthy donors and cancer patients. The repertoire was sequenced with immunoSEQ multiplex PCR; TCRdb's copy has only in-frame clones and lacks some. The sample lists a few hundred thousand clones, 90% occurring once. The TCR was taken from a middle-aged man with head and neck cancer. The sequencing input was PBMCs.

In nucleotides, the CDR3 is TGTGCCTGGACCGGGACAGGGGACACTGAAGCTTTCTTT. Protein product: CAWTGTGDTEAFF. The chain combines TRBV30 with TRBJ1-1, with 10 bases aligning to TRBD1. Unmatched junction bases numbered 2, after V lost 4 bases and J lost 3 bases. This CDR3 is built from 13 residues. CDR1 is GTSNPN and CDR2 is SVGIG in the germline V gene (reference sequence). Full variable domain (outside the CDR3, taken from reference TRBV30 and TRBJ1-1): SQTIHQWPATLVQPVGSPLSLECTVEGTSNPNLYWYRQAAGRGLQLLFYSVGIGQISSEVPQNLSASRPQDRQFILSSKKLLLSDSGFYLCAWTGTGDTEAFFGQGTRLTVV.